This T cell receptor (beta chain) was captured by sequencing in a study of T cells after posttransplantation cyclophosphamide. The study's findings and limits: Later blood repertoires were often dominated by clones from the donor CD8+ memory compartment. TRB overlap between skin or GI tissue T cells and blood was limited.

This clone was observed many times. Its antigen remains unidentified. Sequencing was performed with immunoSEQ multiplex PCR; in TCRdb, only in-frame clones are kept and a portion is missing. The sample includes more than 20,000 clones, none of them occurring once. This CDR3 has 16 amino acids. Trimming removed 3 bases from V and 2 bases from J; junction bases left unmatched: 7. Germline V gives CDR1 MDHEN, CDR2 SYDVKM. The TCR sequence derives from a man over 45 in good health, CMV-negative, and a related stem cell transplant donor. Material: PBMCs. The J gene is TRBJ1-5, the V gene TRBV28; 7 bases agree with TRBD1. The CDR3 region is CASSFRGRRGNQPQHF. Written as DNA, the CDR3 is TGTGCCAGCAGTTTTAGGGGGCGCAGGGGCAATCAGCCCCAGCATTTT.